These 19 T cell receptor beta chains came from one sample sequenced in a study of cytomegalovirus exposure and HLA in healthy donors. Primers for the PCR totalled 60 Vbeta and 13 Jbeta. TCRdb keeps only in-frame clones here, not all; method: immunoSEQ multiplex PCR. Of roughly 130,000 clones detected, roughly 80% appear once; the ten largest clones hold more than 0.85%. Sequenced material: PBMCs. Receptor source: a man between 18 and 35 years old in good health and CMV-seronegative.

The chain links TRBV30 to TRBJ2-7, with D perhaps matching TRBD2 (6 bases). Germline V gives CDR1 GTSNPN, CDR2 SVGIG (reference sequence). V shed 6 bases and J shed 3 bases, with 15 bases lying between them. The CDR3 has 13 residues. The CDR3 spells CACSGVPGYEQYF. CDR3 in DNA: TGTGCCTGCTCGGGGGTTCCGGGCTACGAGCAGTACTTC.

The CDR3 is CASTLDRGYTGELFF. As DNA, the CDR3 is TGTGCCAGCACCCTGGATCGGGGATACACCGGGGAGCTGTTTTTT. The rearrangement uses TRBV25-1 and TRBJ2-2; possibly TRBD2 for D (5 bases). Trimming cost V 7 bases and J 3 bases, with 15 bases left between them. Per germline, CDR1 MGHDK and CDR2 SYGVNS. The CDR3 has 15 residues.

The CDR3 is CASKGTGAAFF. The CDR3 DNA reads as TGTGCCAGTAAAGGAACAGGGGCAGCTTTCTTT. The V gene is TRBV19, the J gene TRBJ1-1, with 7 bases aligning to TRBD1. The CDR3 is 11 residues long. Germline V gives CDR1 LNHDA, CDR2 SQIVND (reference sequence). The J segment lost 10 bases and the V segment lost 7 bases, leaving 6 bases of the junction unmatched.

V is TRBV29-1 and J is TRBJ2-3; 7 bases map to TRBD1. Germline V gives CDR1 SQVTM, CDR2 ANQGSEA. This CDR3 region has 13 residues. J was trimmed by 0 bases and V by 4 bases; bases with no gene match: 1. This CDR3 is CSVARGSTDTQYF. The DNA for the CDR3 is TGCAGCGTTGCCAGGGGGAGCACAGATACGCAGTATTTT.

The chain joins TRBV7-6 to TRBJ2-1; D remains ambiguous. The length of the CDR3 is 16 residues. CDR1 and CDR2 from the germline V gene are SGHVS and FNYEAQ. V lost 5 bases to trimming and J lost 1 base, with 15 bases between them. For the CDR3, the DNA is TGTGCCAGCAGCCCAACCCCTGGCTTGTCCTACAATGAGCAGTTCTTC. This gives the protein CASSPTPGLSYNEQFF.

The chain uses TRBV9 and TRBJ2-2; D might be TRBD1 (6 bases). The CDR3 contains 17 residues. Germline CDR1 SGDLS, CDR2 YYNGEE. Deletions cut 4 bases from V and 6 bases from J, with 22 bases between. The CDR3 is CASSPRQFSGGSGELFF. The CDR3 nucleotides are TGTGCCAGCAGCCCCCGACAGTTCTCTGGGGGCTCCGGGGAGCTGTTTTTT.

The DNA of the CDR3 is TGCGCCAGCAGTCGGTGGGTGGGACAGGCGGAACCTGAAGCTTTCTTT. Translated: CASSRWVGQAEPEAFF. The rearrangement links TRBV4-3 to TRBJ1-1; TRBD1 matches at 8 bases. The CDR3 consists of 16 residues. Germline V gene data show CDR1 as LGHNA and CDR2 as YSLEER. With V trimmed by 6 bases and J by 6 bases, 15 bases remained unmatched.

This clone was observed a handful of times. The rearrangement links TRBV7-9 to TRBJ1-1; TRBD1 matches 7 bases. V lost 3 bases, J lost 2 bases, and 9 bases stayed unmatched. The CDR3 sequence is 16 residues long. In germline, CDR1 is SEHNR, CDR2 FQNEAQ (reference sequence). Here the CDR3 DNA reads TGTGCCAGCAGCTTTCGCCGGGACAGCCTAAACACTGAAGCTTTCTTT. It is translated as CASSFRRDSLNTEAFF.

This clone was counted a single time. The V call is TRBV6-5, the J call TRBJ2-1, with D possibly being TRBD2 (5 bases). CDR3 length: 11 amino acids. Deletions cut 6 bases from V and 6 bases from J, with 6 bases between. CDR1 is MNHEY, CDR2 SVGAGI, per germline. The CDR3 DNA sequence: TGTGCCAGCAGAGGAGGCAATGAGCAGTTCTTC. Its translation: CASRGGNEQFF.

In its sample, this clone was seen a few times. The CDR3 DNA is TGTGCCAGCTCTTGGTCCCTAGGGGACACTGAAGCTTTCTTT. Residues: CASSWSLGDTEAFF. The J gene is TRBJ1-1, the V gene TRBV19; D may be TRBD1 (5 bases). This CDR3 contains 14 residues. Germline V CDR1 and CDR2: LNHDA, SQIVND (reference sequence). The ends were cut back, 9 bases at V and 3 bases at J, with 17 bases in the middle.

In DNA form, the CDR3 reads TGTGCCAGCAGCTTAATTGGAGAGGAAGCTTTCTTT. Protein product: CASSLIGEEAFF. The chain combines TRBV7-3 with TRBJ1-1, with D hard to call. Germline values: CDR1 SGHTA, CDR2 FQGTGA. V lost 1 base to trimming and J lost 8 bases, with 8 bases between them. CDR3 length: 12 residues.

The chain recombines TRBV6-5 with TRBJ1-2; D unclear. Between the trimmed V and J ends, which lost 2 bases and 2 bases, there was a span of 12 bases. CDR1 MNHEY and CDR2 SVGAGI come from the germline V gene. CDR3 length: 15 amino acids. For the CDR3, the DNA is TGTGCCAGCAGTTACAAGCCAGGATTGAACTATGGCTACACCTTC. Its protein product is CASSYKPGLNYGYTF.

This chain joins TRBV15 and TRBJ1-4, with a possible D match to TRBD1 (6 bases). Deletions cut 3 bases from V and 3 bases from J, with 8 bases between. This CDR3 has 14 amino acids. Germline V gene lookup returns CDR1 LNHNV and CDR2 YYDKDF (reference sequence). CDR3 DNA: TGTGCCACCAGCAGGGGACAACCTAATGAAAAACTGTTTTTT. It yields the protein CATSRGQPNEKLFF.

The genes are TRBV27 and TRBJ2-5; D not resolved. This CDR3 region has 13 residues. V shed 8 bases and J shed 2 bases, with 12 bases lying between them. The germline CDR1 and CDR2 sequences are MNHEY and SMNVEV (reference sequence). The CDR3 DNA reads as TGTGCCAGCGCTCCCCTAATTCAAGAGACCCAGTACTTC. Translating it yields CASAPLIQETQYF.

The chain has TRBV2 and TRBJ1-2; 7 bases fit TRBD1. Germline CDR1 SNHLY, CDR2 FYNNEI. With V trimmed by 3 bases and J by 6 bases, 10 bases remained unmatched. The CDR3 is 15 amino acids. The CDR3, as DNA: TGTGCCAGCAGTGATGGGGACAGTTGGTTTGATGGCTACACCTTC. It translates to CASSDGDSWFDGYTF.

This CDR3 is CAWSEPGLNYDEQYF. For the CDR3, the DNA is TGTGCCTGGAGTGAACCGGGACTAAATTACGACGAGCAGTACTTC. The chain has TRBV30 and TRBJ2-7, with 7 bases lining up with TRBD2. V trimming: 1 base; J trimming: 5 bases; junction bases outside the gene matches: 11. Germline V gene data show CDR1 as GTSNPN and CDR2 as SVGIG (reference sequence). The CDR3 is 15 amino acids.

CDR3 protein: CASSYSRGFNYEQYF. DNA for the CDR3: TGTGCCAGCAGTTACTCGAGAGGGTTTAACTACGAGCAGTACTTC. The V and J genes are TRBV6-5 and TRBJ2-7; D possibly corresponds to TRBD2 (5 bases). Germline V lookup: CDR1 MNHEY, CDR2 SVGAGI. The CDR3 spans 15 residues. V was pared by 0 bases and J by 3 bases, with 12 bases between.

This chain joins TRBV29-1 and TRBJ2-5; D gene uncertain. This CDR3 comprises 12 residues. CDR1 and CDR2 from the germline V gene are SQVTM and ANQGSEA. V lost 4 bases to trimming and J lost 4 bases, with 10 bases between them. The CDR3 DNA reads as TGCAGCGTTGCCCCGACACTAGAGACCCAGTACTTC. This codes for CSVAPTLETQYF.

The chain recombines TRBV4-1 with TRBJ2-3; D is uncertain. Between the trimmed V and J ends, which lost 0 bases and 0 bases, there was a span of 13 bases. The germline V gene encodes CDR1 MGHRA and CDR2 YSYEKL. CDR3 size: 17 residues. The DNA of the CDR3 is TGCGCCAGCAGCCAAGATCATCCTATCTCTAGCACAGATACGCAGTATTTT. Protein product: CASSQDHPISSTDTQYF.